The sequence of this TCR beta chain was determined in a study of T cell responses to AZD1222 COVID-19 vaccine (dated by TCRdb to about 2021). In terms of the full investigation: AZD1222 recipients with second doses at about 4 weeks or about 12 weeks were pooled, because spike-specific TCR depth and breadth did not differ between schedules. A total of just over 230 trial participants underwent TCR sequencing, of whom around 200 received two doses of AZD1222 and about 25 received two doses of the MenACWY control vaccine. Trial participants were enrolled by age into 18-55, 56-69 and 70-plus year subgroups, with roughly 160, 29 and 62 TCR-sequenced participants respectively.

With regard to this clone: The target of this receptor is not known. Base quality data are lacking; no much larger clone is found one base away.

The CDR3 regions of human TCRbeta chains were subjected to immunosequencing. Concerning the study's data processing: TCRs in the repertoires were compared against a reference library of SARS-CoV-2-specific TCRs that had been generated with the MIRA antigen-specificity platform. Breadth was defined as the fraction of unique TCRs that were SARS-CoV-2-associated. Depth was defined as the fraction of total T cells that were SARS-CoV-2-associated. Using the MIRA data, each spike-specific TCR was assigned both to the spike region to which the TCR was reactive and to a CD4 or CD8 class. Log10-transformed breadth and depth values were compared by one-way ANOVA with Sidak's multiple comparisons tests. TCRdb re-hosts the immuneACCESS table, in-frame sequences only. Its copies lack some clones; in the studies checked, an unresolved V gene accounts for under half of them, and the cause for the rest is not known. D and trimming were read from the DNA, whereas the V and J calls and clone size are those reported in that table. Counted in this sample were 150,000 or so clones; 89% of them appeared once. Around 5% of the sample rests with the top ten.

What the study reported, not specific to this receptor: A significant rise in spike-specific TCR breadth and depth was observed after two AZD1222 doses relative to day 0 and relative to MenACWY recipients. Participants were mostly white British, with more females than males. The authors suggested clonal diversity may have been underestimated. Because no samples from the day 14 peak response were available, repertoires could be characterized only after the peak T cell response. Reportedly, almost half of the unique spike-specific TCRs recognized epitopes lying outside the regions that are mutated in the B.1.351 and B.1.1.7 variants. In the small 56-69-year group, the increase in depth fell short of significance, most likely because of low power. Conclusions about previously exposed vaccinees were limited because only six AZD1222 recipients were SARS-CoV-2 seropositive at baseline. Vaccine-associated CD4 TCRs spanned the whole spike protein, with dominant responses in regions 160-218 and 743-854.

Interpreted using the paper, the time point label stands for: baseline before first vaccination. Samples from vaccinated people were obtained from the UK trials COV001 and COV002, which included a single-blind randomized controlled phase 2/3 trial of AZD1222 (ChAdOx1 nCoV-19) in healthy adults. For TCRbeta chain sequencing, PBMC samples were collected from trial participants at day 0 and at day 28 after the second dose. This TCR was recovered from an adult in good health. The specimen was peripheral blood, collected on day 0 of AZD1222 vaccination.

The nucleotide sequence is given as TGTGCCAGCAAAAGGGCAGGGGGCAACACCGGGGAGCTGTTTTTT. It codes for CASKRAGGNTGELFF. Recombination linked TRBV28 to TRBJ2-2, and 8 bases in between align with TRBD1. The germline V gene sets CDR1 to MDHEN and CDR2 to SYDVKM. Trimming removed 7 bases from V and 2 bases from J; the gene matches leave 6 bases unexplained. From cysteine to phenylalanine, the CDR3 is 15 amino acids long. Only the CDR3 portion is preserved as DNA: 45 bases, with reading frame beginning at the first base.